The sequence of this T cell receptor (beta chain) was determined in a study of blood T cell repertoires in COVID-19. Germline V CDR1 and CDR2: SGHTA, FQGNSA. With V trimmed by 5 bases and J by 8 bases, 14 bases remained unmatched. CDR3 length: 16 residues. Repertoires were generated with immunoSEQ multiplex PCR, while TCRdb's copy carries only in-frame clones and drops some. This sample has about 97,000 clones, with 87% found just once. The gene calls are TRBV7-2 and TRBJ2-1; 8 bases map to TRBD2. Specimen: peripheral blood. This clonotype originated in a human donor in a cohort sampled during active COVID-19. CDR3 loop: CASSLNLGLGSDEQFF. The DNA of the CDR3 is TGTGCCAGCAGCCTTAACTTGGGACTAGGCAGCGATGAGCAGTTCTTC.